This TCR beta chain was captured by sequencing in a study of T cells in localized non-small cell lung cancer (dated by TCRdb to between 2020 and 2021). About the investigation overall: Comparing tumors with uninvolved tumor-adjacent lungs, the study looked at the T cell repertoires of 236 patients with early-stage NSCLC. The mean age of the NSCLC patients was around 67 years, with approximately 130 men and around 100 women. The cohort was made up of 236 treatment-naive NSCLC patients whose localized lung tumors had been resected.

TCR beta CDR3 regions were sequenced from DNA using the immunoSEQ Assay. The paper's data handling went like this. T cell density was computed as TCR beta template counts normalized to usable DNA estimated by amplifying housekeeping genes. Richness was estimated using the preseqR package, with extrapolation to 400,000 templates for PBMC samples and to 120,000 templates for tissue samples. Clonality was defined as one minus Pielou's evenness. To identify tissue-enriched TCRs, differential abundance testing was run on productive amino-acid clonotypes with a minimum total count of 5 and an alpha of 0.1. The Jaccard Index and the Morisita Overlap Index were used to measure repertoire overlap between compartments. GLIPH clustered TCR beta CDR3s with public tetramer-defined viral CDR3s; viral motifs required at least three viral sequences plus V-gene enrichment. In its TCRdb copy, this immuneACCESS table keeps in-frame sequences only and misses some clones. Where compared with another copy, unresolved V genes explain less than half of these, and the others have no known cause. That table furnishes V, J and clone size, whereas the DNA furnished D and trimming. The sample data list about 52,000 clones, and around three quarters of these were observed just once. Of the sample, roughly 4.5% falls within the top ten clones.

At diagnosis, peripheral blood, uninvolved tumor-adjacent lung and tumor were collected and stored as a combination of fresh-frozen and FFPE material. For TCR repertoire profiling, blood samples were analyzed as peripheral blood mononuclear cells. CDR1 and CDR2 are read off the germline V gene as KGHSH and LQKENI. The CDR3 has 13 amino acids, counting the end cysteine and phenylalanine. Of all the DNA, just the CDR3 is kept, 39 bases in frame from base 1. The trim is 3 bases for V and 1 base for J, with a gap of 6 bases between the germline ends. Broader findings and caveats from the paper: Uninvolved tumor-adjacent lung showed the highest T cell clonality, higher than tumor, which suggests more focused antigenic responses in the uninvolved tumor-adjacent lung. Of the top 100 tumor clones, a median of 57 were detected in paired uninvolved adjacent lung; under 30 were also among that lung's top 100. Longer overall survival was associated with higher blood T cell density, whereas shorter survival was associated with higher adjacent-lung clonality. Because multi-region tumor sequencing was not done, intratumor heterogeneity could not be ruled out. Because the study design was exploratory, TCR variables were selected using unadjusted p-values without false-discovery rate correction.

Regarding this clone: The target of this receptor is not known. The record has no base qualities; no much larger clone is one base away.

Here the sequenced sample was PBMCs, taken before any cancer treatment. The chain employs TRBV18 and TRBJ1-1, with TRBD1 as a weak D call on 5 bases. The clonotype comes from a woman between 35 and 70 years old with stage II lung adenocarcinoma. The DNA is TGTGCCAGCTCACCGACAGAGAACACTGAAGCTTTCTTT. Translated, it gives CASSPTENTEAFF.